The following is a T cell receptor beta chain sequence with its context. This receptor's antigen is unknown. Qualities for individual bases were not recorded, and no much larger clone is one base off. The data belong to a study of vaccination and CD4 T cells after COVID-19 (dated by TCRdb to between 2021 and 2023). Background on the whole study: SARS-CoV-2 positivity had been established in the convalescent patients by nasal swab PCR, and mild disease was recorded in several of these patients and severe disease in one. Six males and four females were included in the convalescent cohort, with two Hispanic individuals, seven Caucasians, two Asians and one multiracial person represented. Each participant got two doses of either the Pfizer-BioNTech BNT162b2 vaccine (n=8) or the Moderna mRNA-1273 vaccine (n=2). Post-COVID blood samples from convalescent patients were collected a median of approximately 100 days after diagnosis, with a range of 35 to 161 days. Post-vaccine blood samples were taken a median of 72 days after the second vaccine dose, with a range of about 13 to 250 days. For stimulating the cultures, overlapping spike peptide pools were used, derived from SARS-CoV-2 as well as from the common cold coronaviruses HCoV-NL63, HCoV-OC43 and HCoV-229E. As controls, cultures received a CEFX viral epitope pool (the positive control), an HIV-1 Nef peptide pool (the negative control), or no peptide at all. In under 13 COVID-19 convalescent patients and a handful of infection-naive healthy vaccine recipients, researchers compared the spike-specific CD4+ TCR repertoire from before mRNA vaccination with the repertoire from after.

The treatment or condition label, as the study defines it: approximately nine-day PBMC culture with coronavirus spike peptide pools or control peptides (ViraFEST assay). The ViraFEST assay was used in the study, in which antigen-specific T cells were expanded with peptide pools and expanded clonotypes were subsequently identified by TCR sequencing. The convalescent patients' positive SARS-CoV-2 PCR tests fell between March and December 2020, which was before the Alpha, Beta and Delta variants emerged in the United States. Each well held 2.1 million or so PBMCs cultured in IMDM containing roughly 5% human AB serum and around 10 IU/ml IL-2, with roughly 10 ug/ml peptide pools added. Half of the culture medium was replaced with fresh IL-2-containing medium on days 3 and 7. After roughly 9 days of culture, CD4+ T cells were isolated by negative selection with the EasySep CD4+ T cell isolation kit. Ficoll-Paque Plus gradient centrifugation was used to isolate PBMCs from whole blood, and the isolated PBMCs were then either used fresh or cryopreserved at -140C. In general, triplicate wells were set up for every culture condition.

The library came from PCR. TCR sequencing of DNA from cultured CD4+ T cells used the Oncomine TCR Beta short-read assay at the Johns Hopkins FTIC core. The QIAamp micro DNA kit was used to extract genomic DNA from the cultured CD4+ T cells. Oncomine TCR Beta libraries from cultured CD4+ T cells were pooled with unique dual indexes and sequenced on an Illumina iSeq 100. Per the source publication's procedure: Non-productive sequences were removed, and CDR3s not starting with C, not ending with F or W, or shorter than 7 amino acids were discarded. Antigen-specific clonotypes were identified with the MANAFEST web application by comparing peptide-stimulated wells with reference and other culture wells. To be called positive, a clone needed an FDR below 0.05, an odds ratio above 5, and a productive frequency above 0.1% in at least two of three replicate wells. A clonotype counted as cross-reactive if it showed significant expansion both in the SARS-CoV-2 spike wells and in at least one common cold coronavirus spike condition. CDR3 homology was assessed with Levenshtein distances (stringdist) and unrooted phylogenetic trees (ape) in R version 3.6.1. TCRdb ran its own pipeline on the public reads, namely fastp trimming at Q25 and MiXCR clone calling, and kept in-frame beta chains. Each entry is one CDR3 protein sequence, shown with its most common DNA and genes. TCRdb's processing, not the authors', yielded these V and J calls. Within this sample are fewer than 4,500 distinct CDR3 sequences, with about 41% of them counted one time only. The leading ten clones occupy roughly 44% of the sample.

General conclusions and limits of the study: The number of convalescent patients in the study was relatively small, and the study did not examine early timepoints following natural infection. The median number of SARS-CoV-2-reactive clonotypes rose from 20 to 25 after infection to around 40 after vaccination, but the change was not significant. In convalescent patients, a median approximately 90% of post-vaccine SARS-CoV-2-reactive clones were detected only after vaccination, suggesting vaccine-specific priming. Of the vaccine-specific clones found in convalescent patients, nearly all (304 of 307) were mono-reactive for SARS-CoV-2 spike instead of being cross-reactive with common cold coronaviruses.

CDR1 and CDR2 are read off the germline V gene as MGHRA and YSYEKL. Including the terminal cysteine and phenylalanine, the CDR3 comprises 16 residues. Only the CDR3 region is kept as DNA, spanning 48 bases read in frame from base 1. The V end loses 3 bases and the J end loses 11 bases, and a stretch of 24 bases separates them. This clonotype was obtained from a human donor who had recovered from COVID-19. This receptor chain uses TRBV4-1 and TRBJ2-3; D gene: possibly TRBD2, on 6 matching bases. The sequenced material came from CD4+ T cells from blood, cultured in vitro. The nucleotide sequence is TGCGCCAGCAGCCAGGTACTAGCAAAGCAGCCCCATGGGCAGTATTTT. This gives the protein CASSQVLAKQPHGQYF.